The 29 T cell receptor beta chains in this list originate from one sample, sequenced in a study of cytomegalovirus exposure and HLA in healthy donors. The primer mix had 60 Vbeta and 13 Jbeta primers. Clones were sequenced by immunoSEQ multiplex PCR, and TCRdb holds only the in-frame ones, with some missing. This sample yields some 150,000 clones, of which approximately 78% are seen a single time; less than 10% belongs to the top ten. The sample comprised PBMCs. These receptors all stem from a woman aged 50 to 60 in good health and CMV-seropositive.

The chain recombines TRBV30 with TRBJ1-4; 7 positions agree with TRBD1. V lost 2 bases, J lost 7 bases, and 4 bases stayed unmatched. CDR1 GTSNPN and CDR2 SVGIG come from the germline V gene (reference sequence). The CDR3 totals 13 residues. This chain's CDR3 is CAWSPGTVEKLFF. The CDR3 bases are TGTGCCTGGAGTCCGGGGACAGTTGAAAAACTGTTTTTT.

The chain links TRBV5-5 to TRBJ2-3; the match to TRBD2 covers 9 bases. The length of the CDR3 is 20 residues. V shed 1 base, J shed 5 bases, and the junction held 20 bases outside the gene matches. Germline V lookup: CDR1 SGHKS, CDR2 YYEKEE (reference sequence). The CDR3 protein is CASSLSFGVWSGGNQDTQYF. Written as DNA, the CDR3 is TGTGCCAGCAGCTTGAGTTTCGGGGTTTGGAGCGGGGGGAATCAAGATACGCAGTATTTT.

This clone was recorded once. This chain connects TRBV27 to TRBJ2-6; D gene unclear. Germline values: CDR1 MNHEY, CDR2 SMNVEV (reference sequence). The CDR3 sequence is 16 residues long. V was cut by 3 bases and J by 2 bases, with 11 bases left in between. CDR3 sequence: CASSLSVTTGANVLTF. The CDR3, as DNA: TGTGCCAGCAGTTTGTCCGTGACAACTGGGGCCAACGTCCTGACTTTC.

The chain carries TRBV18 and TRBJ1-2, with TRBD1 matching 9 bases. The V gene's germline CDR1 is KGHSH and CDR2 LQKENI. CDR3 length: 17 amino acids. The V gene end was trimmed by 2 bases and the J gene end by 4 bases; junction bases not matched to a gene: 11. This chain's CDR3 is CASSPSTGGSSAYGYTF. CDR3 in DNA: TGTGCCAGCTCACCATCGACAGGGGGGTCATCAGCCTATGGCTACACCTTC.

CDR3 nucleotide sequence: TGTGCCAGCTCACCACTAAGTCCCTTGGTAGCCGGTAACAATGAGCAGTTCTTC. Protein product: CASSPLSPLVAGNNEQFF. The V gene is TRBV18, the J gene TRBJ2-1; D not certain. The CDR3 is made up of 18 amino acids. Germline V CDR1 and CDR2: KGHSH, LQKENI. V was shortened by 1 base and J by 5 bases, with 21 bases between the two germline ends.

The rearrangement links TRBV28 to TRBJ2-1; 7 positions match TRBD1. Trimming took 3 bases from V and 5 from J; bases not matched to a gene: 10. The length of the CDR3 is 16 residues. CDR1 is MDHEN, CDR2 SYDVKM, per germline. This chain's CDR3 is CASSFLGQRGDNEQFF. The CDR3 DNA is TGTGCCAGCAGTTTCTTGGGACAGCGAGGGGACAATGAGCAGTTCTTC.

This clone was picked up a small number of times. The V call is TRBV7-9, the J call TRBJ2-7; the D gene is possibly TRBD1 (5 bases). Germline V gene lookup returns CDR1 SEHNR and CDR2 FQNEAQ (reference sequence). The CDR3 loop spans 15 amino acids. Trimming cost V 2 bases and J 0 bases, with 11 bases left between them. CDR3 bases: TGTGCCAGCAGCTTATGGGGCAGGGACTCCTACGAGCAGTACTTC. Protein product: CASSLWGRDSYEQYF.

About this clone: Germline and junction disagree at one end, which may indicate a read error. The V call is TRBV7-6, the J call TRBJ2-2; TRBD2 might be the D (7 bases). Germline loops: CDR1 SGHVS, CDR2 FNYEAQ. There are 16 residues in the CDR3. CDR3 protein: CAGSPWGGANTGELFF. CDR3 bases: TGTGCCGGCAGCCCCTGGGGGGGGGCCAATACCGGGGAGCTGTTTTTT.

The table lists this clone with a count of one. The chain combines TRBV19 with TRBJ2-7; D might be TRBD2 (6 bases). The CDR3 runs 17 residues. CDR1 is LNHDA and CDR2 is SQIVND in the germline V gene (reference sequence). The germline V and J ends were trimmed by 2 bases and 0 bases, with 17 bases remaining between them. CDR3 DNA sequence: TGTGCCAGTAGTATAAGCGTTGGGGAGGCCTCCTCCTACGAGCAGTACTTC. The encoded protein is CASSISVGEASSYEQYF. Variable domain in full (rest from reference TRBV19 and TRBJ2-7): DGGITQSPKYLFRKEGQNVTLSCEQNLNHDAMYWYRQDPGQGLRLIYYSQIVNDFQKGDIAEGYSVSREKKESFPLTVTSAQKNPTAFYLCASSISVGEASSYEQYFGPGTRLTVT.

J is TRBJ2-5 and V is TRBV2, with a weak D call TRBD1 (5 bases). Trimming cost V 5 bases and J 7 bases, with 14 bases left between them. The CDR3 covers 13 residues. Germline CDR1 SNHLY, CDR2 FYNNEI. For the CDR3, the DNA is TGTGCCAGCAGTCCCCAGGGATTCGGGACCCAGTACTTC. Translation gives CASSPQGFGTQYF.

This clone has more than one count but fewer than ten. The J gene is TRBJ2-1, the V gene TRBV7-9; 9 nucleotides align to TRBD2. CDR3 length: 15 amino acids. The V and J ends lost 2 bases and 5 bases, in that order; junction bases with no gene match: 4. Germline V gene lookup returns CDR1 SEHNR and CDR2 FQNEAQ (reference sequence). As DNA, the CDR3 is TGTGCCAGCAGCTTACGACTAGCGGAAAACAATGAGCAGTTCTTC. This translates into CASSLRLAENNEQFF.

The CDR3 bases are TGTGCCAGCAGCGTATCGACAGGGTTACAAGAGACCCAGTACTTC. It is translated as CASSVSTGLQETQYF. V gene TRBV5-4 combines with J gene TRBJ2-5; TRBD1 matches at 7 bases. The ends lost 4 bases at V and 2 bases at J; junction bases unmatched: 8. This CDR3 region has 15 residues. CDR1 and CDR2 (germline): SGHNT, YYREEE (reference sequence).

The rearrangement links TRBV7-2 to TRBJ1-2, with 7 bases fitting TRBD1. V lost 4 bases, J lost 3 bases, and 5 bases stayed unmatched. Looked up from germline, CDR1 is SGHTA and CDR2 is FQGNSA. The CDR3 has 14 residues. The CDR3 here is CASSSQGSHYGYTF. The DNA of the CDR3 is TGTGCCAGCAGCTCACAGGGGAGTCACTATGGCTACACCTTC.

This clone was counted a few times. The CDR3 nucleotides read TGCGCCAGCAGCCAGCCGGGGTACGAGCAGTACTTC. The encoded protein is CASSQPGYEQYF. The chain combines TRBV4-1 with TRBJ2-5, with D perhaps matching TRBD2 (5 bases). The better agreement between TRBJ2-7 and the DNA end casts doubt on the J call. This CDR3 is built from 12 residues. Germline values: CDR1 MGHRA, CDR2 YSYEKL.

The chain is built from TRBV4-2 and TRBJ2-5, with D possibly being TRBD2 (6 bases). This CDR3 has 12 amino acids. Looked up from germline, CDR1 is LGHNA and CDR2 is YNFKEQ. Trimming stripped 2 bases from V and 5 bases from J, with 6 bases between. Here the CDR3 DNA reads TGTGCCAGCAGCCAACGGGGGGAGACCCAGTACTTC. Translated, it gives CASSQRGETQYF.

This clone was detected only a few times. V is TRBV5-4 and J is TRBJ2-7, with 9 bases fitting TRBD1. The V and J ends lost 4 bases and 6 bases, in that order; junction bases with no gene match: 11. CDR1 is SGHNT, CDR2 YYREEE, per germline (reference sequence). This CDR3 is 15 amino acids long. This CDR3 reads CASSPPRDRVGEQYF. For the CDR3, the DNA is TGTGCCAGCAGCCCCCCCCGGGACAGGGTAGGCGAGCAGTACTTC.

The chain uses TRBV13 and TRBJ2-3; TRBD2 agrees at 11 bases. The V gene's germline CDR1 is PRHDT and CDR2 FYEKMQ (reference sequence). The ends lost 0 bases at V and 4 bases at J; junction bases unmatched: 6. The CDR3 covers 17 residues. The CDR3 coding sequence is TGTGCCAGCAGCTTAGGACCTAGCGGGAGGAGCGCAGATACGCAGTATTTT. It is translated as CASSLGPSGRSADTQYF.

This clone was detected only once. The gene calls are TRBV30 and TRBJ1-4; D is undetermined. This CDR3 spans 14 amino acids. Per germline, CDR1 GTSNPN and CDR2 SVGIG (reference sequence). V lost 0 bases and J 8 bases, leaving 13 bases between the germline ends. CDR3 sequence reads: CAWSVLSRQEKLFF. As DNA, the CDR3 is TGTGCCTGGAGTGTACTATCACGTCAAGAAAAACTGTTTTTT.

CDR3 in amino acids: CASSISLQETQYF. Here the CDR3 DNA reads TGTGCCAGTAGTATTTCCCTCCAAGAGACCCAGTACTTC. V gene TRBV19 combines with J gene TRBJ2-5; no definite D call. V was shortened by 3 bases and J by 1 base, with 6 bases between the two germline ends. CDR1 and CDR2 from the germline V gene are LNHDA and SQIVND (reference sequence). This CDR3 comprises 13 residues.

V gene TRBV7-8 combines with J gene TRBJ2-3, with 8 positions matching TRBD1. Germline CDR1 SGHVS, CDR2 FQNEAQ. V lost 4 bases, J lost 2 bases, and 11 bases stayed unmatched. The CDR3 covers 17 residues. The CDR3 nucleotides are TGTGCCAGCAGCTGGGAGGCGGGGACAGGCTCCACAGATACGCAGTATTTT. Residues: CASSWEAGTGSTDTQYF.

V and J are TRBV28 and TRBJ1-2; TRBD1 matches 10 bases. Germline CDR1 reads MDHEN; CDR2 reads SYDVKM. The CDR3 totals 14 residues. J was trimmed by 12 bases and V by 6 bases; bases with no gene match: 13. The CDR3 coding sequence is TGTGCCAGCAGCCTACCCGCGACAGGGGGCGGAAACACCTTC. Amino acid sequence: CASSLPATGGGNTF.

This clone was seen only a few times. This rearrangement joins TRBV7-9 to TRBJ2-7; maybe TRBD1 (5 bases). CDR1 and CDR2 from the germline V gene are SEHNR and FQNEAQ (reference sequence). The CDR3 has 14 residues. V lost 5 bases and J 3 bases, leaving 14 bases between the germline ends. This chain's CDR3 is CASSAQGFGYEQYF. Here the CDR3 DNA reads TGTGCCAGCAGCGCTCAGGGTTTTGGCTACGAGCAGTACTTC. Using reference TRBV7-9 and TRBJ2-7 for the parts outside the CDR3, the full variable domain is DTGVSQNPRHKITKRGQNVTFRCDPISEHNRLYWYRQTLGQGPEFLTYFQNEAQLEKSRLLSDRFSAERPKGSFSTLEIQRTEQGDSAMYLCASSAQGFGYEQYFGPGTRLTVT.

The V and J genes are TRBV30 and TRBJ2-7; no firm D call. Between the trimmed V and J ends, which lost 1 base and 0 bases, there was a span of 10 bases. CDR1 and CDR2 (germline): GTSNPN, SVGIG (reference sequence). The CDR3 runs 14 residues. DNA for the CDR3: TGTGCCTGGAGTGCCCAGGTAGGCTCCTACGAGCAGTACTTC. It is translated as CAWSAQVGSYEQYF.

CDR3 in DNA: TGTGCCAGCAGTTGGACAGCAAGACAAGAGACCCAGTACTTC. It encodes CASSWTARQETQYF. The genes are TRBV11-1 and TRBJ2-5, with TRBD1 as a possible D gene (6 bases). The CDR3 extends over 14 amino acids. V was trimmed by 6 bases and J by 2 bases, leaving 13 bases between them. From germline, CDR1 is SGHAT and CDR2 FQDESV (reference sequence).

This clone was seen once. This chain joins TRBV18 and TRBJ2-7; perhaps TRBD1 as D (6 bases). Germline assignment: CDR1 KGHSH and CDR2 LQKENI. CDR3 length: 15 residues. Trimming removed 1 base at V and 1 base at J, with 11 bases between. The CDR3 loop reads CASSPRTVLSYEQYF. The CDR3 DNA is TGTGCCAGCTCACCACGGACAGTGCTATCCTACGAGCAGTACTTC.

CDR3 amino acids: CAWSVTGRNTIYF. The CDR3 DNA follows: TGTGCCTGGAGTGTTACAGGGAGAAACACCATATATTTT. The V call is TRBV30, the J call TRBJ1-3, with D perhaps TRBD1 (6 bases). The CDR3 has 13 amino acids. CDR1 and CDR2 from the germline V gene are GTSNPN and SVGIG (reference sequence). V was pared by 0 bases and J by 5 bases, with 8 bases between.

The table lists this clone with a count of one. V and J are TRBV6-1 and TRBJ1-5; possible D gene TRBD1, 5 bases. V dropped 4 bases and J dropped 2 bases, with 12 bases sitting between them. CDR1 is MNHNS and CDR2 is SASEGT in the germline V gene. The CDR3 is 15 amino acids. DNA of the CDR3: TGTGCCAGCAGTGGGAGACAGACGGGCAATCAGCCCCAGCATTTT. Translating it yields CASSGRQTGNQPQHF.

This rearrangement joins TRBV5-1 to TRBJ1-1; TRBD1 might be the D (6 bases). The germline V gene has CDR1 SGHRS and CDR2 YFSETQ. Trimming took 4 bases from V and 0 from J, leaving 19 bases between them. CDR3 length: 17 residues. The CDR3 loop reads CASSHQQGFSVNTEAFF. The CDR3 DNA follows: TGCGCCAGCAGCCACCAACAGGGATTCTCTGTGAACACTGAAGCTTTCTTT.

The chain recombines TRBV7-9 with TRBJ2-3; TRBD2 matches at 10 bases. V dropped 5 bases and J dropped 1; count of bases not matched to a gene: 6. The CDR3 is made up of 16 amino acids. Germline CDR1 reads SEHNR; CDR2 reads FQNEAQ (reference sequence). The CDR3 loop is CASSRFSGGRTDTQYF. CDR3 bases: TGTGCCAGCAGCCGGTTTAGCGGGGGGCGCACAGATACGCAGTATTTT.